Listed here are 9 T cell receptor beta chains from one sample, sequenced in a study of T cells in Graves' hyperthyroidism and ophthalmopathy. The TCR beta CDR3 regions underwent amplification using RNA transcripts as the source. TCR CDR3 regions were first amplified by RT-PCR with HTBI primers. TCRdb processed the multiplex PCR reads anew with MiXCR; each CDR3 protein has one entry. The table lists about 540,000 distinct CDR3 sequences, about 45% of them singletons. The sequencing sample was made of peripheral blood or thyroid tissue (not recorded which). Every receptor here comes from a young woman with Graves' hyperthyroidism.

In this sample, this clonotype turned up many times. DNA for the CDR3: TGTGCCAGCAGCTTCGGACAGCTCACCGGGGAGCTGTTTTTT. Its translation is CASSFGQLTGELFF. J is TRBJ2-2 and V is TRBV7-7; the D gene is possibly TRBD1 (6 bases). Germline values: CDR1 SSHAT, CDR2 FNYEAQ (reference sequence). The CDR3 is made up of 14 amino acids. V lost 3 bases, J lost 4 bases, and 9 bases lay in between.

This clonotype came up a few times. This chain links TRBV5-4 with TRBJ2-3, with D unresolved. The CDR3 length is 14 residues. Germline CDR1 reads SGHNT; CDR2 reads YYREEE (reference sequence). Trimming pared 4 bases from V and 0 bases from J, leaving 9 bases between. DNA for the CDR3: TGTGCCAGCAGCGTGGGTGCTAGCACAGATACGCAGTATTTT. Translating gives CASSVGASTDTQYF. The whole variable domain, remainder taken from reference TRBV5-4 and TRBJ2-3, is ETGVTQSPTHLIKTRGQQVTLRCSSQSGHNTVSWYQQALGQGPQFIFQYYREEENGRGNFPPRFSGLQFPNYSSELNVNALELDDSALYLCASSVGASTDTQYFGPGTRLTVL.

CDR3 nucleotides: TGCAGCGCCAGCAGCGTAAACGGAGATTCACCCCTCCACTTT. It translates to CSASSVNGDSPLHF. The V and J genes are TRBV29-1 and TRBJ1-6; D remains ambiguous. This CDR3 spans 14 amino acids. The germline gives CDR1 SQVTM, CDR2 ANQGSEA. Trimming shortened V by 7 bases and J by 8 bases, and 18 bases separated the two germline ends. The whole variable domain, remainder taken from reference TRBV29-1 and TRBJ1-6, is SAVISQKPSRDICQRGTSLTIQCQVDSQVTMMFWYRQQPGQSLTLIATANQGSEATYESGFVIDKFPISRPNLTFSTLTVSNMSPEDSSIYLCSASSVNGDSPLHFGNGTRLTVT.

The V call is TRBV24-1, the J call TRBJ2-5; 10 bases are shared with TRBD2. The ends lost 5 bases at V and 11 bases at J; junction bases unmatched: 13. The CDR3 contains 15 residues. Germline CDR1 is KGHDR and CDR2 is SFDVKD. CDR3 amino acids: CATSVGLAGVDEQYF. CDR3 DNA sequence: TGTGCCACCAGTGTGGGTCTAGCGGGAGTCGATGAGCAGTACTTC.

The J gene is TRBJ2-2, the V gene TRBV5-7; 13 bases line up with TRBD2. TRBV5-7 is classed as an ORF, of uncertain function. CDR3 size: 17 residues. V lost 4 bases, J lost 6 bases, and 9 bases stayed unmatched. The CDR3 nucleotides read TGTGCCAGCAGCCCAGGCGGGACTAGCGGGAATCCCGGGGAGCTGTTTTTT. This sequence encodes CASSPGGTSGNPGELFF.

Regarding this clonotype: The junction does not match germline at one end; this may be a read error. The rearrangement uses TRBV5-5 and TRBJ2-5; tentatively, D is TRBD1 (5 bases). The CDR3 consists of 14 residues. The germline V gene encodes CDR1 SGHKS and CDR2 YYEKEE (reference sequence). The DNA of the CDR3 is TGTGCCTGCAGCTTAGGGGCTAGTCCAGAGACCCAGTACTTC. It translates to CACSLGASPETQYF. The full variable domain, completed using reference TRBV5-5 and TRBJ2-5, is DAGVTQSPTHLIKTRGQQVTLRCSPISGHKSVSWYQQVLGQGPQFIFQYYEKEERGRGNFPDRFSARQFPNYSSELNVNALLLGDSALYLCACSLGASPETQYFGPGTRLLVL.

This clonotype showed up just once. A much bigger clone sits one base away, suggesting this may be a read error. The chain uses TRBV9 and TRBJ2-7; 8 bases line up with TRBD1. The CDR3 is 15 amino acids. Germline V gene data show CDR1 as SGDLS and CDR2 as YYNGEE. CDR3 sequence (DNA): TGCGCCAGCAGCCAAGATACAGGGGGGACCTACGAGCAGTACTTC. Protein product: CASSQDTGGTYEQYF.

This clonotype was counted ten times or more. Germline and junction disagree at one end, which may indicate a read error. The chain combines TRBV7-7 with TRBJ2-5, with D unresolved. This CDR3 is 14 amino acids long. Germline-derived CDR1 and CDR2 are SSHAT and FNYEAQ (reference sequence). The DNA for the CDR3 is TGTGCTAGCAATCAGCTGGGCGTGTCTGAGACCCAGTACTTC. It translates to CASNQLGVSETQYF.

This clonotype was detected a few times. This chain links TRBV18 with TRBJ1-5, with 8 bases that match TRBD1. With V trimmed by 3 bases and J by 5 bases, 3 bases remained unmatched. CDR3 length equals 14 residues. CDR1 and CDR2 (germline): KGHSH, LQKENI. The CDR3 loop reads CASSPTGGYQPQHF. The CDR3 DNA sequence: TGTGCCAGCTCACCTACAGGGGGATATCAGCCCCAGCATTTT.